This T cell receptor beta chain was captured in a study of T cell responses to AZD1222 COVID-19 vaccine. Study-level findings and limits: Sampled repertoires all dated from after the peak T cell response. Females outnumbered males among donors, who were mostly white British; clonal diversity was possibly underestimated. Spike regions recognized by vaccine-associated CD4 TCRs spanned the protein, led by 160-218 and 743-854. Spike-specific TCR repertoires showed rising breadth and depth after two AZD1222 doses.

TCRdb's copy holds only in-frame clones and misses some; the assay was immunoSEQ multiplex PCR. The sample yields some 120,000 clones, over 75% seen once. Trimming left V 1 base short and J 7 bases short, with 11 bases between. Germline assignment: CDR1 LGHDT and CDR2 YNNKEL (reference sequence). CDR3 length: 15 amino acids. Regarding this clone: What it binds is unknown.

The origin of this receptor is an adult in good health. The genes are TRBV3-1 (or the pseudogene TRBV3-2) and TRBJ1-6; D is possibly TRBD1 (6 bases). Sequencing was performed on peripheral blood, taken on day 0 of MenACWY control vaccination. CDR3: CASSQARGGNSPLHF. In nucleotides, the CDR3 is TGTGCCAGCAGCCAAGCCCGAGGGGGGAATTCACCCCTCCACTTT.